This is a list of T cell receptor beta chains from one sample in a study of CD8+ T cells in alopecia areata. Profiling relied on immunoSEQ multiplex PCR, and the TCRdb table lists in-frame clones only, not all of them. The table records 100,000 to 120,000 clones, 55% to 75% of them present only once. Sequencing was done on a sample of CD8+ T cells sorted from blood. The receptors were sampled from a human donor in good health. Both conserved end residues are part of each CDR3.

TRBV25-1 CASSVSYEQYF
TRBV5-6 CASSQTESATNEKLFF
TRBV4-1 CASSHHLGPQYF
TRBV13 CASSEGQGSYEQYF
TRBV19 CASSTFSYNEQFF
TRBV5-1 CASSYLLAEGQETQYF
TRBV2 CASTGLETDTQYF
TRBV29-1 CSVVPGHSYEQYF
TRBV7-9 CASSSGQGGPTEAFF
TRBV28 CASSSPTRQGWDEQFF